The rows below give T cell receptor beta chains drawn from one sample of a study of T cells after posttransplantation cyclophosphamide. Sequenced by immunoSEQ multiplex PCR; TCRdb stores in-frame clones only, minus some. The sample comprises 4,900 or so clones, roughly 76% of which are singletons, and roughly 36% rests with the top ten. The source was PBMCs, collected after allogeneic stem cell transplant with posttransplant cyclophosphamide. The receptors here all came from a male patient aged 60 to 75 who received an allogeneic stem cell transplant from an unrelated donor, was CMV-positive, and had no GVHD. Some T cells may arise from the graft donor. CDR3s include the opening cysteine and the closing phenylalanine or tryptophan. A D gene is named only where the DNA matches it firmly. For some rows the clone size is stated as once, few or many, or as a class when expanded; others skip it.

d_gene: .; j_gene: TRBJ2-3; v_gene: TRBV27; abundance: few; CDR3aa: CASSLAGLTDTQYF; CDR3nt: TGTGCCAGCAGTTTAGCGGGGCTCACAGATACGCAGTATTTT
d_gene: TRBD1; j_gene: TRBJ2-5; v_gene: TRBV29-1; abundance: .; CDR3aa: CSVGTGSFGTQYF; CDR3nt: TGCAGCGTTGGGACAGGGTCTTTTGGGACCCAGTACTTC
d_gene: TRBD1; j_gene: TRBJ2-2; v_gene: TRBV5-1; abundance: .; CDR3aa: CASSLLGQANTGELFF; CDR3nt: TGCGCCAGCAGCTTGCTGGGACAGGCGAACACCGGGGAGCTGTTTTTT
d_gene: .; j_gene: TRBJ2-1; v_gene: TRBV14; abundance: medium-sized; CDR3aa: CASSQGGHYNEQFF; CDR3nt: TGTGCCAGCAGCCAGGGGGGGCACTACAATGAGCAGTTCTTC
d_gene: .; j_gene: TRBJ2-7; v_gene: TRBV27; abundance: .; CDR3aa: CASTILGGPGYEQYF; CDR3nt: TGTGCCAGCACCATTCTGGGGGGGCCTGGGTACGAGCAGTACTTC
d_gene: TRBD1; j_gene: TRBJ1-1; v_gene: TRBV2; abundance: .; CDR3aa: CASSGTGPPTDTEAFF; CDR3nt: TGTGCCAGCAGTGGGACAGGGCCGCCCACTGACACTGAAGCTTTCTTT
d_gene: .; j_gene: TRBJ1-3; v_gene: TRBV7-8; abundance: .; CDR3aa: CASSLDLHRSSGNTIYF; CDR3nt: TGTGCCAGCAGCTTAGACCTCCACAGGAGCTCTGGAAACACCATATATTTT
d_gene: TRBD1; j_gene: TRBJ1-5; v_gene: TRBV28; abundance: .; CDR3aa: CASSAGGSNQPQHF; CDR3nt: TGTGCCAGCAGTGCAGGGGGTAGCAATCAGCCCCAGCATTTT
d_gene: .; j_gene: TRBJ2-7; v_gene: TRBV28; abundance: .; CDR3aa: CASSLMPRTYEQYF; CDR3nt: TGTGCCAGCAGTTTAATGCCCAGAACCTACGAGCAGTACTTC
d_gene: TRBD2; j_gene: TRBJ2-5; v_gene: TRBV5-1; abundance: .; CDR3aa: CASRPGLAGGRGETQYF; CDR3nt: TGCGCCAGCAGACCCGGACTAGCGGGAGGGCGAGGAGAGACCCAGTACTTC
d_gene: .; j_gene: TRBJ2-3; v_gene: TRBV7-9; abundance: .; CDR3aa: CASSVRGTDTQYF; CDR3nt: TGTGCCAGCAGCGTTCGGGGCACAGATACGCAGTATTTT
d_gene: TRBD2; j_gene: TRBJ2-4; v_gene: TRBV27; abundance: few; CDR3aa: CASSPGLANIQYF; CDR3nt: TGTGCCAGCAGCCCGGGACTAGCAAACATTCAGTACTTC
d_gene: .; j_gene: TRBJ1-2; v_gene: TRBV21-1; abundance: .; CDR3aa: CASSKGGTVDIRGYTF; CDR3nt: TGTGCCAGCAGCAAAGGAGGGACAGTAGATATTCGTGGCTACACCTTC
d_gene: TRBD2; j_gene: TRBJ2-1; v_gene: TRBV4-1; abundance: .; CDR3aa: CASSQAVSASGRDEQFF; CDR3nt: TGCGCCAGCAGCCAAGCGGTTTCGGCTAGCGGGAGGGATGAGCAGTTCTTC
d_gene: TRBD1; j_gene: TRBJ2-7; v_gene: TRBV27; abundance: .; CDR3aa: CASSGTGNYEQYF; CDR3nt: TGTGCCAGCAGCGGGACAGGGAACTACGAGCAGTACTTC
d_gene: TRBD2; j_gene: TRBJ2-3; v_gene: TRBV19; abundance: .; CDR3aa: CASSMRRREVTDTQYF; CDR3nt: TGTGCCAGTAGTATGAGGCGGCGGGAGGTAACAGATACGCAGTATTTT
d_gene: TRBD1; j_gene: TRBJ1-5; v_gene: TRBV6-6; abundance: .; CDR3aa: CASSFNRGTGNQPQHF; CDR3nt: TGTGCCAGCAGTTTTAATCGTGGGACAGGCAATCAGCCCCAGCATTTT
d_gene: .; j_gene: TRBJ2-3; v_gene: TRBV18; abundance: .; CDR3aa: CASSTLGQDTQYF; CDR3nt: TGTGCCAGCTCAACCTTGGGGCAAGATACGCAGTATTTT
d_gene: TRBD1; j_gene: TRBJ2-2; v_gene: TRBV19; abundance: .; CDR3aa: CASRRQGAETGELFF; CDR3nt: TGTGCCAGTAGGAGACAGGGGGCTGAGACCGGGGAGCTGTTTTTT
d_gene: TRBD2; j_gene: TRBJ2-3; v_gene: TRBV15; abundance: few; CDR3aa: CATSRGMAGATDTQYF; CDR3nt: TGTGCCACCAGCAGAGGGATGGCGGGAGCTACAGATACGCAGTATTTT
d_gene: .; j_gene: TRBJ1-2; v_gene: TRBV18; abundance: .; CDR3aa: CASSPAGKGETGYTF; CDR3nt: TGTGCCAGCTCACCCGCGGGGAAAGGAGAAACTGGCTACACCTTC
d_gene: TRBD1; j_gene: TRBJ1-5; v_gene: TRBV18; abundance: .; CDR3aa: CASSDREYQPQHF; CDR3nt: TGTGCCAGCTCTGACAGGGAATATCAGCCCCAGCATTTT
d_gene: .; j_gene: TRBJ1-6; v_gene: TRBV10-2; abundance: few; CDR3aa: CASSDSAANSLHF; CDR3nt: TGCGCCAGCAGTGACAGCGCTGCTAATTCCCTCCACTTT
d_gene: TRBD1; j_gene: TRBJ1-2; v_gene: TRBV2; abundance: .; CDR3aa: CASREQTGASPSF; CDR3nt: TGTGCCAGCAGAGAACAAACAGGGGCTTCCCCCTCCTTC